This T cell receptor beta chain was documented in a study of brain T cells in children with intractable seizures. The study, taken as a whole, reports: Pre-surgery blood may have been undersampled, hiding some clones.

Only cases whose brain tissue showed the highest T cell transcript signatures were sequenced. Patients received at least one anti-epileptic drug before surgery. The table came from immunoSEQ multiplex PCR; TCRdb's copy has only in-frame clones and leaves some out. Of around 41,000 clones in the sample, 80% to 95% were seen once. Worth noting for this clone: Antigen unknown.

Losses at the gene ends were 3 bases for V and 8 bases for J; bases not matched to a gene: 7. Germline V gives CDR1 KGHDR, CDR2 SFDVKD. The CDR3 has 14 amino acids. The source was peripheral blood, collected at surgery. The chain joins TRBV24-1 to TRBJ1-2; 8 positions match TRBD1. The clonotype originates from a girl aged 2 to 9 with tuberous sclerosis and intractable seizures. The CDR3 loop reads CATSDMDRVEGYTF. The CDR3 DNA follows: TGTGCCACCAGTGATATGGACAGGGTGGAAGGCTACACCTTC.